Following are 14 T cell receptor beta chains from one sample sequenced in a study of T cells in Graves' hyperthyroidism and ophthalmopathy. It was RNA transcripts that yielded the amplified TCR beta CDR3 regions. The HTBI set primed first-round TCR CDR3 RT-PCR. One entry per CDR3 protein results from TCRdb running MiXCR on the multiplex PCR reads. The sample carries 600,000 or so distinct CDR3 sequences, roughly 50% recorded once. The sequencing input was peripheral blood or thyroid tissue (not recorded which). These receptors were collected from a woman aged 18-29 years with Graves' hyperthyroidism.

V usage is TRBV4-3 and J usage is TRBJ2-7; a weak D match, TRBD1 (5 bases). In germline, CDR1 is LGHNA, CDR2 YSLEER. This CDR3 contains 18 residues. The germline V and J ends were trimmed by 0 bases and 0 bases, with 18 bases remaining between them. CDR3 sequence reads: CASSQEVFEDISSYEQYF. The CDR3 DNA is TGCGCCAGCAGCCAAGAAGTCTTCGAGGACATTAGCTCCTACGAGCAGTACTTC.

This sequence joins TRBV29-1 and TRBJ1-1; no clear D gene. V lost 1 base to trimming and J lost 4 bases, with 19 bases between them. CDR3 length: 16 residues. The germline V gene encodes CDR1 SQVTM and CDR2 ANQGSEA. The CDR3 loop is CSVEGTNRGGSTEAFF. The CDR3 region has the DNA TGCAGCGTTGAAGGAACTAACCGAGGAGGGTCCACTGAAGCTTTCTTT. Full variable domain (missing parts from reference TRBV29-1 and TRBJ1-1): SAVISQKPSRDICQRGTSLTIQCQVDSQVTMMFWYRQQPGQSLTLIATANQGSEATYESGFVIDKFPISRPNLTFSTLTVSNMSPEDSSIYLCSVEGTNRGGSTEAFFGQGTRLTVV.

The gene calls are TRBV29-1 and TRBJ1-2, with D maybe TRBD1 (6 bases). This CDR3 is built from 14 residues. V was cut by 2 bases and J by 7 bases, with 17 bases left in between. Germline assignment: CDR1 SQVTM and CDR2 ANQGSEA. CDR3 in amino acids: CSVEWVMGALGYTF. CDR3 nucleotides: TGCAGCGTTGAATGGGTGATGGGGGCGCTTGGCTACACCTTC.

This clonotype showed up just a few times. Mismatch with germline at one junction end may stem from a read error. The rearrangement links TRBV10-3 to TRBJ2-7; maybe TRBD2 (6 bases). The CDR3 is 13 amino acids. CDR1 is ENHRY, CDR2 SYGVKD, per germline. The CDR3 region is CASSEAGRGEQYF. Written as DNA, the CDR3 is TGTGCCAGCAGTGAAGCGGGTCGCGGCGAGCAGTACTTC.

The rearrangement links TRBV9 to TRBJ1-2; a weak D match, TRBD1 (5 bases). CDR1 and CDR2 (germline): SGDLS, YYNGEE. The CDR3 contains 13 residues. Trimming stripped 0 bases from V and 4 bases from J, with 7 bases between. CDR3 residues: CASSVDGGYGYTF. CDR3 bases: TGTGCCAGCAGCGTAGATGGGGGCTATGGCTACACCTTC.

The chain links TRBV7-9 to TRBJ1-2; D gene uncertain. The CDR3 totals 13 residues. The V gene lost 5 bases and the J gene lost 5 bases, with 12 bases spanning the gap. The germline V gene encodes CDR1 SEHNR and CDR2 FQNEAQ (reference sequence). The CDR3 here is CASSIRVLYGYTF. CDR3 nucleotide sequence: TGTGCCAGCAGCATCCGGGTCCTTTATGGCTACACCTTC.

V and J are TRBV7-8 and TRBJ1-5; D gene uncertain. This CDR3 has 16 amino acids. Trimming stripped 0 bases from V and 0 bases from J, with 9 bases between. Germline lookup yields CDR1 SGHVS and CDR2 FQNEAQ. The chain's CDR3 is CASSLALGVSNQPQHF. The CDR3 coding sequence is TGTGCCAGCAGCTTAGCCTTGGGTGTTAGCAATCAGCCCCAGCATTTT.

This chain uses TRBV29-1 with TRBJ1-6, with D perhaps matching TRBD1 (6 bases). The V end was cut by 0 bases, the J end by 10 bases, with 10 bases between. CDR3 length: 13 residues. CDR1 is SQVTM and CDR2 is ANQGSEA in the germline V gene. The CDR3 DNA is TGCAGCGTTGAAGATGGGGACAACTCACCCCTCCACTTT. Amino acids: CSVEDGDNSPLHF.

V gene TRBV12-3 or TRBV12-4 combines with J gene TRBJ1-5; no clear D gene. V was clipped by 5 bases and J by 0 bases, with 8 bases between them. The CDR3 totals 14 residues. In DNA, the CDR3 is TGTGCCAGCAGTCGACCATATAGCAATCAGCCCCAGCATTTT. As protein: CASSRPYSNQPQHF.

The chain combines TRBV7-6 with TRBJ2-7; 13 bases are shared with TRBD2. This CDR3 has 17 amino acids. The ends lost 1 base at V and 1 base at J; junction bases unmatched: 4. CDR1 is SGHVS and CDR2 is FNYEAQ in the germline V gene. CDR3 in DNA: TGTGCCAGCAGCTTAGGGACTAGCGGGAGCGGGTCCTACGAGCAGTACTTC. It encodes CASSLGTSGSGSYEQYF.

V usage is TRBV20-1 and J usage is TRBJ1-4; D is uncertain. Deletions cut 5 bases from V and 7 bases from J, with 17 bases between. Germline V gene sequence: CDR1 DFQATT, CDR2 SNEGSKA (reference sequence). The length of the CDR3 is 14 residues. CDR3 coding DNA: TGCAGTGCTCGACCCCCTGAAGTCTCTGAAAAACTGTTTTTT. Translated, it gives CSARPPEVSEKLFF.

The rearrangement joins TRBV19 to TRBJ1-3, with D hard to call. CDR3 length equals 13 residues. Per the germline V gene, CDR1 is LNHDA and CDR2 is SQIVND (reference sequence). V lost 6 bases to trimming and J lost 15 bases, with 21 bases between them. The CDR3 protein is CASRITPGSPAYF. In DNA form, the CDR3 reads TGTGCCAGTAGAATAACCCCTGGATCTCCCGCATATTTT.

This clonotype appeared once. This chain uses TRBV10-3 with TRBJ1-1, with 10 bases that match TRBD1. There are 16 residues in the CDR3. The germline V gene has CDR1 ENHRY and CDR2 SYGVKD. Trimming cost V 8 bases and J 3 bases; bases outside gene matches: 12. DNA of the CDR3: TGTGCCATCCCCGAACGGGGGACAGGGGTAGACACTGAAGCTTTCTTT. The encoded protein is CAIPERGTGVDTEAFF.

A note on this clonotype: Because the CDR3 is missing its conserved closing phenylalanine or tryptophan, this is likely a read error. CDR3 DNA: TGTGCCAGCAGTCCCGCCAGGGAGAATCAGCCCCAGCATTCT. The encoded protein is CASSPARENQPQHS. V is TRBV12-3 or TRBV12-4 and J is TRBJ1-5, with a tentative D call TRBD1 (5 bases). Trimming took off 5 bases at V and 4 bases at J, with 12 bases between the two ends. The CDR3 loop spans 14 amino acids.